Following are 21 T cell receptor beta chains from one sample sequenced in a study of T cells after yellow fever vaccination. TCRdb recomputed calls from the 5' RACE reads with MiXCR, one row per CDR3 protein. The sample lists approximately 450,000 distinct CDR3 sequences; roughly a sixth were seen once. The input for sequencing was PBMCs, taken before the yellow fever booster vaccination. Source of these receptors: a man aged 18 to 30 who received the YFV17D yellow fever vaccine.

The sample holds many counts of this clonotype. The chain links TRBV20-1 to TRBJ1-1; D possibly corresponds to TRBD1 (6 bases). Germline V CDR1 and CDR2: DFQATT, SNEGSKA (reference sequence). V was pared by 6 bases and J by 6 bases, with 14 bases between. The length of the CDR3 is 12 residues. The CDR3 DNA reads TGCAGTGCCAGGGGCAGGGTGGCTGAAGCTTTCTTT. Translated, it gives CSARGRVAEAFF.

The rearrangement uses TRBV7-3 and TRBJ2-1; 10 bases align to TRBD2. The ends lost 5 bases at V and 7 bases at J; junction bases unmatched: 8. There are 15 residues in the CDR3. Germline V gene lookup returns CDR1 SGHTA and CDR2 FQGTGA. The CDR3 protein is CASSPDSGGINEQFF. As DNA, the CDR3 is TGTGCCAGCAGCCCGGATAGCGGGGGGATTAATGAGCAGTTCTTC.

V is TRBV27 and J is TRBJ1-1, with unresolved D. Germline CDR1 MNHEY, CDR2 SMNVEV (reference sequence). Trimming shortened V by 0 bases and J by 8 bases, and 10 bases separated the two germline ends. The CDR3 has 13 residues. The CDR3 sequence is CASSLSGRTEAFF. The CDR3 DNA sequence: TGTGCCAGCAGTTTATCAGGACGAACGGAAGCTTTCTTT.

The gene calls are TRBV9 and TRBJ2-2, with D unresolved. CDR1 is SGDLS, CDR2 YYNGEE, per germline. Deletions cut 1 base from V and 4 bases from J, with 5 bases between. The CDR3 is made up of 13 amino acids. CDR3 DNA: TGTGCCAGCAGCGTAATGGCCACCGGGGAGCTGTTTTTT. As protein: CASSVMATGELFF.

The chain joins TRBV20-1 to TRBJ2-2, with TRBD1 as a possible D gene (6 bases). The CDR3 consists of 15 residues. The germline gives CDR1 DFQATT, CDR2 SNEGSKA (reference sequence). V was clipped by 0 bases and J by 1 base, with 9 bases between them. The CDR3 loop is CSAREQGRNTGELFF. The CDR3 nucleotides are TGCAGTGCTAGAGAACAGGGAAGGAACACCGGGGAGCTGTTTTTT.

The CDR3 loop is CASRKKPGPVEDTIYF. The DNA of the CDR3 is TGTGCCAGCAGAAAGAAGCCGGGACCGGTCGAAGACACCATATATTTT. The chain is built from TRBV7-9 and TRBJ1-3, with D possibly being TRBD1 (5 bases). Germline CDR1 SEHNR, CDR2 FQNEAQ (reference sequence). V was shortened by 6 bases and J by 8 bases, with 23 bases between the two germline ends. This CDR3 contains 16 residues. The entire variable domain, with the rest obtained from reference TRBV7-9 and TRBJ1-3, is as follows: DTGVSQNPRHKITKRGQNVTFRCDPISEHNRLYWYRQTLGQGPEFLTYFQNEAQLEKSRLLSDRFSAERPKGSFSTLEIQRTEQGDSAMYLCASRKKPGPVEDTIYFGEGSWLTVV.

This clonotype appeared once. The rearrangement links TRBV7-8 to TRBJ2-3; D is unresolved. CDR3 length equals 14 residues. Trimming pared 4 bases from V and 4 bases from J, leaving 12 bases between. Germline loops: CDR1 SGHVS, CDR2 FQNEAQ. The CDR3 region is CASSSTQVADTQYF. The CDR3 nucleotides are TGTGCCAGCAGCTCTACTCAGGTCGCAGATACGCAGTATTTT. Combining the CDR3 with reference TRBV7-8 and TRBJ2-3 gives the whole variable domain GAGVSQSPRYKVAKRGQDVALRCDPISGHVSLFWYQQALGQGPEFLTYFQNEAQLDKSGLPSDRFFAERPEGSVSTLKIQRTQQEDSAVYLCASSSTQVADTQYFGPGTRLTVL.

This clonotype has only a few counts. The chain joins TRBV7-9 to TRBJ1-2, with D possibly being TRBD1 (5 bases). V was pared by 5 bases and J by 6 bases, with 16 bases between. This CDR3 region has 14 residues. Germline assignment: CDR1 SEHNR and CDR2 FQNEAQ (reference sequence). CDR3 coding DNA: TGTGCCAGCAGCCACCCCCGGGGCCGGCATGGCTACACCTTC. Amino acid sequence: CASSHPRGRHGYTF.

The table lists this clonotype with a few counts. This chain joins TRBV7-9 and TRBJ1-6; D might be TRBD1 (5 bases). The CDR3 contains 15 residues. Germline V gene data show CDR1 as SEHNR and CDR2 as FQNEAQ (reference sequence). Between the trimmed V and J ends, which lost 4 bases and 9 bases, there was a span of 16 bases. CDR3 bases: TGTGCCAGCAGCTCCCCGTCGGGGGGGGTTTCACCCCTCCACTTT. It encodes CASSSPSGGVSPLHF.

The chain combines TRBV5-1 with TRBJ1-6; a possible D gene is TRBD1 (5 bases). The germline CDR1 and CDR2 sequences are SGHRS and YFSETQ. The CDR3 runs to 15 residues. V was clipped by 0 bases and J by 8 bases, with 12 bases between them. CDR3 sequence: CASSLVAGLYSPLHF. For the CDR3, the DNA is TGCGCCAGCAGCTTGGTCGCAGGGTTGTATTCACCCCTCCACTTT.

This clonotype showed up just a few times. The genes are TRBV12-3 or TRBV12-4 and TRBJ1-1; TRBD1 might be the D (5 bases). The CDR3 contains 12 residues. V was cut by 8 bases and J by 1 base, with 8 bases left in between. Here the CDR3 DNA reads TGTGCCAGCGCGGGGGGGAACACTGAAGCTTTCTTT. This translates into CASAGGNTEAFF.

This sequence joins TRBV6-6 and TRBJ1-4, with D possibly TRBD1 on 5 matching bases. V shed 8 bases and J shed 10 bases, with 11 bases lying between them. In germline, CDR1 is MNHNY, CDR2 SVGAGI (reference sequence). The CDR3 has 11 residues. CDR3 sequence (DNA): TGTGCCAGCGGTTTGACAGTAAAACTGTTTTTT. It yields the protein CASGLTVKLFF.

This clonotype has more than one count but fewer than ten. This chain connects TRBV28 to TRBJ2-1; 10 nucleotides line up with TRBD2. The CDR3 consists of 17 residues. The V segment lost 3 bases and the J segment 5 bases; nucleotides outside the gene matches: 10. Per the germline V gene, CDR1 is MDHEN and CDR2 is SYDVKM. The CDR3 spells CASSFFGTSVEHNEQFF. The CDR3 DNA reads TGTGCCAGCAGTTTCTTCGGGACTAGCGTAGAGCACAATGAGCAGTTCTTC.

V gene TRBV11-3 combines with J gene TRBJ1-2; maybe TRBD1 (6 bases). Germline V gene data show CDR1 as SGHNT and CDR2 as YENEEA. This CDR3 comprises 16 residues. Trimming pared 6 bases from V and 1 base from J, leaving 18 bases between. In DNA form, the CDR3 reads TGTGCCAGCAGAAACCCCAGGGGCGACGATAACTATGGCTACACCTTC. The encoded protein is CASRNPRGDDNYGYTF.

The chain carries TRBV20-1 and TRBJ1-6; D not resolved. This CDR3 spans 13 amino acids. Trimming pared 6 bases from V and 5 bases from J, leaving 11 bases between. Germline V lookup: CDR1 DFQATT, CDR2 SNEGSKA (reference sequence). The CDR3 loop reads CSATRDDNSPLHF. In nucleotides, the CDR3 is TGCAGTGCGACTAGAGACGATAATTCACCCCTCCACTTT.

This clonotype was picked up a small number of times. This chain joins TRBV5-4 and TRBJ1-1; D perhaps matches TRBD1 (5 bases). The CDR3 extends over 16 amino acids. The V gene's germline CDR1 is SGHNT and CDR2 YYREEE (reference sequence). Trimming left V 3 bases short and J 3 bases short, with 18 bases between. As DNA, the CDR3 is TGTGCCAGCAGCTCGGGACTTTCCTTAGAGTACACTGAAGCTTTCTTT. Amino acids: CASSSGLSLEYTEAFF.

This clonotype was detected only a few times. The chain carries TRBV20-1 and TRBJ2-3; 13 bases fit TRBD2. V trimming: 1 base; J trimming: 0 bases; junction bases outside the gene matches: 4. Germline V gene sequence: CDR1 DFQATT, CDR2 SNEGSKA (reference sequence). The CDR3 has 17 amino acids. This chain's CDR3 is CSARGLAGGTSTDTQYF. Here the CDR3 DNA reads TGCAGTGCTAGAGGACTAGCGGGGGGAACTAGCACAGATACGCAGTATTTT.

The rearrangement joins TRBV5-1 to TRBJ1-6, with 9 bases matching TRBD1. V shed 4 bases, J shed 7 bases, and the junction held 9 bases outside the gene matches. This CDR3 is built from 16 residues. Germline loops: CDR1 SGHRS, CDR2 YFSETQ. CDR3 coding DNA: TGCGCCAGCAGCGTTACCGGGACAGGGACCAATTCACCCCTCCACTTT. Its protein is CASSVTGTGTNSPLHF.

This clonotype was recorded a few times. The chain employs TRBV12-3 or TRBV12-4 and TRBJ1-5; D might be TRBD1 (6 bases). This CDR3 region has 15 residues. V lost 3 bases, J lost 0 bases, and 9 bases lay in between. CDR3 DNA sequence: TGTGCCAGCAGTTTCGGGGGCTATAGCAATCAGCCCCAGCATTTT. Protein product: CASSFGGYSNQPQHF.

The chain uses TRBV4-1 and TRBJ1-4; possible D gene TRBD1, 6 bases. There are 17 residues in the CDR3. The V end lost 3 bases, the J end lost 0 bases, and 14 bases lay between the germline ends. Looked up from germline, CDR1 is MGHRA and CDR2 is YSYEKL. DNA for the CDR3: TGCGCCAGCAGCCACCCAGCCACAGGGTCAACTAATGAAAAACTGTTTTTT. Protein sequence: CASSHPATGSTNEKLFF.

This clonotype was counted a few times. The chain is built from TRBV7-2 and TRBJ2-1; 9 bases match TRBD2. The CDR3 contains 15 residues. V was clipped by 5 bases and J by 4 bases; unmatched bases: 6. Germline CDR1 and CDR2: SGHTA and FQGNSA. The CDR3 reads CASSLSSGAYNEQFF. For the CDR3, the DNA is TGTGCCAGCAGCCTTTCTAGCGGGGCGTACAATGAGCAGTTCTTC.